The present entry profiles one T cell receptor beta chain with its context. Its target is unknown. With 60 Vbeta and 13 Jbeta primers, the PCR was carried out. Sequenced by immunoSEQ multiplex PCR; TCRdb stores in-frame clones only, minus some. The sample includes 75,000 to 90,000 clones, roughly three quarters of them seen just once. The CDR3 has 14 amino acids. The germline V gene encodes CDR1 GTSNPN and CDR2 SVGIG (reference sequence). V was clipped by 4 bases and J by 5 bases; unmatched bases: 7. The data belong to a study of cytomegalovirus exposure and HLA in healthy donors. On the study more broadly: Some 77 million unique TCRs from HLA-typed donors were held in an early release of data.

The study, taken as a whole, reports: A later analysis linked 15,000 to 20,000 TCR beta sequences to HLA alleles at 0.05 false discovery rate. Sequencing depth across donors, presence/absence analyses assumed, was roughly uniform.

The sequenced material came from PBMCs. The gene calls are TRBV30 and TRBJ2-2; 7 nucleotides align to TRBD1. The TCR originated in a woman aged 40 to 50 in good health and CMV-seropositive. CDR3 DNA: TGTGCCTGGATTAGGGACAGCCTGACCGGGGAGCTGTTTTTT. Translation: CAWIRDSLTGELFF.